These T cell receptor beta chains were read from a single sample in a study of T cells in Graves' hyperthyroidism and ophthalmopathy. MiXCR, run by TCRdb on the multiplex PCR reads, gives a single entry per CDR3 protein. This sample has about 300,000 distinct CDR3 sequences, with about 25% found just once. What was sequenced was blood. The source of these receptors is a man aged 35 to 55 with Graves' hyperthyroidism that later progressed to Graves' ophthalmopathy. CDR3s include the opening cysteine and the closing phenylalanine or tryptophan. Each record gives: V gene, J gene, CDR3 protein.

v_gene: TRBV30
j_gene: TRBJ2-7
CDR3aa: CAWSVRGNEQYF

v_gene: TRBV2
j_gene: TRBJ1-2
CDR3aa: CASTSATAAGYTF

v_gene: TRBV5-1
j_gene: TRBJ2-7
CDR3aa: CASSSQGAGISEQYF

v_gene: TRBV28
j_gene: TRBJ2-2
CDR3aa: CASTTRQGANTGELFF

v_gene: TRBV7-9
j_gene: TRBJ2-2
CDR3aa: CATQLVTGELFF

v_gene: TRBV20-1
j_gene: TRBJ1-2
CDR3aa: CSATGQGGSGYTF

v_gene: TRBV20-1
j_gene: TRBJ1-2
CDR3aa: CSARVSRRDYGYTF

v_gene: TRBV6-2/TRBV6-3
j_gene: TRBJ2-7
CDR3aa: CASGQTYEQYF

v_gene: TRBV28
j_gene: TRBJ1-1
CDR3aa: CASSLSQGGTEAFF

v_gene: TRBV28
j_gene: TRBJ2-5
CDR3aa: CASSFGDSQETQYF

v_gene: TRBV3-1
j_gene: TRBJ1-1
CDR3aa: CASSQQVYTEAFF

v_gene: TRBV7-8
j_gene: TRBJ2-7
CDR3aa: CASSFGTSGTKGIYEQYF

v_gene: TRBV5-1
j_gene: TRBJ2-5
CDR3aa: CASSSGGAETQYF

v_gene: TRBV6-1
j_gene: TRBJ1-1
CDR3aa: CASLGQGYTEAFF

v_gene: TRBV28
j_gene: TRBJ2-5
CDR3aa: CASSLLEETQYF

v_gene: TRBV4-1
j_gene: TRBJ2-7
CDR3aa: CASSQGTSGTYEQYF

v_gene: TRBV20-1
j_gene: TRBJ2-7
CDR3aa: CSATTSGGAYEQYF

v_gene: TRBV9
j_gene: TRBJ1-5
CDR3aa: CASVGGGSNQPQHF

v_gene: TRBV28
j_gene: TRBJ2-5
CDR3aa: CASRASGVQETQYF

v_gene: TRBV6-5
j_gene: TRBJ1-2
CDR3aa: CASSYLGRENGYTF

v_gene: TRBV7-9
j_gene: TRBJ2-5
CDR3aa: CASSGGQAIQETQYF

v_gene: TRBV20-1
j_gene: TRBJ2-6
CDR3aa: CSAPRDRASGANVLTF

v_gene: TRBV6-1
j_gene: TRBJ2-7
CDR3aa: CASSRSSGGAYEQYF

v_gene: TRBV2
j_gene: TRBJ1-1
CDR3aa: CASSWTMNTEAFF

v_gene: TRBV30
j_gene: TRBJ1-5
CDR3aa: CAWGRDTTNQPQHF

v_gene: TRBV12-5
j_gene: TRBJ2-5
CDR3aa: CASGERGLAGETQYF

v_gene: TRBV2
j_gene: TRBJ1-1
CDR3aa: CASSPSMNTEAFF

v_gene: TRBV7-6
j_gene: TRBJ2-7
CDR3aa: CASSFVHGEQYF

v_gene: TRBV10-3
j_gene: TRBJ1-1
CDR3aa: CAISGGGDTEAFF

v_gene: TRBV12-3/TRBV12-4
j_gene: TRBJ1-3
CDR3aa: CASRRGNSGNTIYF

v_gene: TRBV29-1
j_gene: TRBJ2-7
CDR3aa: CRVDPRASGRTFYEQYF

v_gene: TRBV6-5
j_gene: TRBJ1-2
CDR3aa: CASRRTQNYGYTF

v_gene: TRBV28
j_gene: TRBJ2-2
CDR3aa: CASSWSWMVKTNTGELFF

v_gene: TRBV29-1
j_gene: TRBJ2-7
CDR3aa: CSVREGVNEQYF

v_gene: TRBV7-2
j_gene: TRBJ2-7
CDR3aa: CASSSSRDTYEQYF

v_gene: TRBV9
j_gene: TRBJ2-2
CDR3aa: CASSSKNTGELFF

v_gene: TRBV5-1
j_gene: TRBJ1-3
CDR3aa: CASSPLPGQDSGNTIYF

v_gene: TRBV12-3/TRBV12-4
j_gene: TRBJ2-6
CDR3aa: CASSTRRSGANVLTF

v_gene: TRBV6-2/TRBV6-3
j_gene: TRBJ2-7
CDR3aa: CASSRTGTGYEQYF

v_gene: TRBV18
j_gene: TRBJ2-5
CDR3aa: CASSPQGPRETQYF

v_gene: TRBV5-4
j_gene: TRBJ2-3
CDR3aa: CASRSRTSGTDTQYF

v_gene: TRBV14
j_gene: TRBJ2-5
CDR3aa: CASSKTGLGITYQGTQYF

v_gene: TRBV28
j_gene: TRBJ2-3
CDR3aa: CASTSLVRKDTQYF

v_gene: TRBV12-3/TRBV12-4
j_gene: TRBJ2-7
CDR3aa: CASSIQSGGRTEQYF

v_gene: TRBV11-2
j_gene: TRBJ1-1
CDR3aa: CASSLGQALTFF

v_gene: TRBV5-1
j_gene: TRBJ2-4
CDR3aa: CASSLGDWRQNIQYF

v_gene: TRBV6-5
j_gene: TRBJ2-7
CDR3aa: CASSYVGTEIYEQYF

v_gene: TRBV9
j_gene: TRBJ2-2
CDR3aa: CASSVASTGELFF

v_gene: TRBV7-8
j_gene: TRBJ2-5
CDR3aa: CASSLRTGRTETQYF

v_gene: TRBV7-2
j_gene: TRBJ2-5
CDR3aa: CASSFYRQKETQYF

v_gene: TRBV20-1
j_gene: TRBJ1-5
CDR3aa: CSASYGVSQPQHF